These 12 T cell receptor beta chains were sequenced from one sample in a study of blood T cell repertoires in COVID-19. The data were produced by immunoSEQ multiplex PCR, yet TCRdb's version contains in-frame clones alone and is incomplete. The sample has some 170,000 clones, approximately 79% seen once. The specimen sequenced was peripheral blood. These receptors originate from a woman at least 80 years old with acute or convalescent COVID-19.

The rearrangement joins TRBV28 to TRBJ1-5; no firm D call. With 7 bases removed from V and 3 bases from J, the gap between germline ends came to 13 bases. This CDR3 comprises 14 residues. CDR1 MDHEN and CDR2 SYDVKM come from the germline V gene. CDR3 in amino acids: CASIREGNNQPQHF. In DNA, the CDR3 is TGTGCCAGCATTAGGGAGGGTAACAATCAGCCCCAGCATTTT.

CDR3 loop: CASSLLPGGENEQFF. In DNA form, the CDR3 reads TGTGCCAGCAGCTTATTGCCGGGAGGAGAGAATGAGCAGTTCTTC. The chain combines TRBV7-2 with TRBJ2-1, with 7 nucleotides matching TRBD2. The CDR3 loop spans 15 amino acids. CDR1 is SGHTA and CDR2 is FQGNSA in the germline V gene. The trim removed 2 bases at V and 7 bases at J, leaving 8 bases unmatched.

The genes are TRBV7-3 and TRBJ1-2, with TRBD1 as a possible D gene (5 bases). V was clipped by 5 bases and J by 6 bases, with 7 bases between them. This CDR3 region has 11 residues. Germline V CDR1 and CDR2: SGHTA, FQGTGA. The CDR3 DNA sequence: TGTGCCAGCAGCCCCAGGGATGGCTACACCTTC. The encoded protein is CASSPRDGYTF.

This clone was recorded only once. This sequence joins TRBV2 and TRBJ1-2; 11 bases match TRBD1. The CDR3 loop spans 15 amino acids. V lost 1 base to trimming and J lost 3 bases; unmatched junction nucleotides: 1. Germline V CDR1 and CDR2: SNHLY, FYNNEI. The CDR3 DNA sequence: TGTGCCAGCAGTGAAGAGGGACAGGGGGACTATGGCTACACCTTC. It specifies CASSEEGQGDYGYTF. Using reference TRBV2 and TRBJ1-2 for the parts outside the CDR3, the full variable domain is EPEVTQTPSHQVTQMGQEVILRCVPISNHLYFYWYRQILGQKVEFLVSFYNNEISEKSEIFDDQFSVERPDGSNFTLKIRSTKLEDSAMYFCASSEEGQGDYGYTFGSGTRLTVV.

This chain joins TRBV19 and TRBJ2-5; D is unclear. The CDR3 has 13 amino acids. Germline loops: CDR1 LNHDA, CDR2 SQIVND (reference sequence). With 3 bases removed from V and 5 bases from J, the gap between germline ends came to 10 bases. The CDR3 bases are TGTGCCAGTAGTATGATTAGCACCGAGACCCAGTACTTC. This sequence encodes CASSMISTETQYF.

V gene TRBV19 combines with J gene TRBJ2-7; TRBD1 matches at 12 bases. The length of the CDR3 is 15 residues. V lost 4 bases and J lost 6; bases outside the gene matches: 7. Per the germline V gene, CDR1 is LNHDA and CDR2 is SQIVND (reference sequence). Here the CDR3 reads CASSTGTGGPREQYF. The CDR3 nucleotides read TGTGCCAGTAGTACCGGGACAGGGGGCCCACGCGAGCAGTACTTC.

V and J are TRBV24-1 and TRBJ2-7, with TRBD1 matching 11 bases. V lost 7 bases, J lost 3 bases, and 1 base stayed unmatched. CDR1 KGHDR and CDR2 SFDVKD come from the germline V gene. The length of the CDR3 is 13 residues. As DNA, the CDR3 is TGTGCCACCAGGGGACAGGGGGGCTACGAGCAGTACTTC. The encoded protein is CATRGQGGYEQYF.

The chain carries TRBV7-2 and TRBJ2-7; a weak D match, TRBD2 (5 bases). Germline loops: CDR1 SGHTA, CDR2 FQGNSA. V was shortened by 0 bases and J by 7 bases, with 10 bases between the two germline ends. This CDR3 has 13 residues. This CDR3 reads CASSLAHAGEQYF. The CDR3, as DNA: TGTGCCAGCAGCTTAGCGCATGCGGGTGAGCAGTACTTC.

The chain recombines TRBV5-1 with TRBJ2-5; D is ambiguous. CDR1 SGHRS and CDR2 YFSETQ come from the germline V gene. Between the trimmed V and J ends, which lost 0 bases and 2 bases, there was a span of 8 bases. CDR3 length: 14 residues. In nucleotides, the CDR3 is TGCGCCAGCAGCTTGGACAGCTATCAAGAGACCCAGTACTTC. Its translation: CASSLDSYQETQYF.

The chain combines TRBV9 with TRBJ2-1; D possibly corresponds to TRBD2 (5 bases). The CDR3 loop spans 15 amino acids. V lost 0 bases to trimming and J lost 5 bases, with 12 bases between them. CDR1 and CDR2 from the germline V gene are SGDLS and YYNGEE. The CDR3 DNA follows: TGTGCCAGCAGCGTAGCAAGCGGCCGACACAATGAGCAGTTCTTC. It encodes CASSVASGRHNEQFF.

The chain uses TRBV4-1 and TRBJ2-5; 8 bases fit TRBD2. Germline CDR1 MGHRA, CDR2 YSYEKL. This CDR3 has 15 residues. V was pared by 1 base and J by 3 bases, with 4 bases of the junction left unmatched. CDR3 sequence reads: CASSQGPGGKETQYF. In nucleotides, the CDR3 is TGCGCCAGCAGCCAAGGACCGGGAGGGAAAGAGACCCAGTACTTC.

The V gene is TRBV4-1, the J gene TRBJ2-7, with D possibly TRBD2 on 6 matching bases. The CDR3 is 17 residues long. Trimming removed 1 base from V and 7 bases from J, with 23 bases in between. Germline loops: CDR1 MGHRA, CDR2 YSYEKL. The CDR3 sequence is CASSQAPFAGLGGEQYF. The CDR3 DNA reads as TGCGCCAGCAGCCAAGCTCCCTTTGCGGGACTTGGGGGAGAGCAGTACTTC.